The 6 T cell receptor beta chains below come from one sample, sequenced in a study of OX40 agonist ivuxolimab in advanced cancers. Sequencing was performed with immunoSEQ multiplex PCR; in TCRdb, only in-frame clones are kept and a portion is missing. The repertoire holds fewer than 70,000 clones, with about 83% as singletons. The sample was CD4+ or CD8+ T cells sorted from blood, taken in a trial of the OX40 agonist ivuxolimab. These receptors originate from an adult with an advanced solid tumor such as melanoma, head and neck, liver or kidney cancer.

The rearrangement links TRBV29-1 to TRBJ2-1; 8 nucleotides line up with TRBD2. J was trimmed by 6 bases and V by 6 bases; bases with no gene match: 7. The CDR3 loop spans 13 amino acids. The germline CDR1 and CDR2 sequences are SQVTM and ANQGSEA. CDR3 residues: CSVAAGGPNEQFF. For the CDR3, the DNA is TGCAGCGTGGCTGCGGGAGGTCCCAATGAGCAGTTCTTC.

The chain has TRBV2 and TRBJ1-2; possibly TRBD1 for D (5 bases). Germline V gene data show CDR1 as SNHLY and CDR2 as FYNNEI. The CDR3 has 13 amino acids. V lost 4 bases to trimming and J lost 4 bases, with 10 bases between them. CDR3 coding DNA: TGTGCCAGCAGTGTGGCAGGGACCTATGGCTACACCTTC. Residues: CASSVAGTYGYTF.

This clone was picked up one time. The V call is TRBV18, the J call TRBJ2-2; maybe TRBD2 (6 bases). Germline-derived CDR1 and CDR2 are KGHSH and LQKENI. The CDR3 runs to 17 residues. V gave up 3 bases and J gave up 3 bases, with 17 bases separating them. The CDR3 loop is CASSPYFSGDDTGELFF. CDR3 bases: TGTGCCAGCTCACCCTATTTTAGCGGAGACGACACCGGGGAGCTGTTTTTT.

The chain joins TRBV5-4 to TRBJ2-7; the D gene is possibly TRBD2 (6 bases). Between the trimmed V and J ends, which lost 3 bases and 6 bases, there was a span of 19 bases. Germline-derived CDR1 and CDR2 are SGHNT and YYREEE (reference sequence). CDR3 length: 15 residues. The CDR3 DNA sequence: TGTGCCAGCAGCTCCGAGGGACTCGAAGCAGTCGAGCAGTACTTC. Translating gives CASSSEGLEAVEQYF. Using reference TRBV5-4 and TRBJ2-7 for the parts outside the CDR3, the full variable domain is ETGVTQSPTHLIKTRGQQVTLRCSSQSGHNTVSWYQQALGQGPQFIFQYYREEENGRGNFPPRFSGLQFPNYSSELNVNALELDDSALYLCASSSEGLEAVEQYFGPGTRLTVT.

The chain uses TRBV5-1 and TRBJ2-2; 11 bases fit TRBD2. CDR1 SGHRS and CDR2 YFSETQ come from the germline V gene. The CDR3 consists of 15 residues. V shed 4 bases and J 3 bases; nucleotides not matched to a gene: 2. The CDR3 DNA sequence: TGCGCCAGCAGCGCGGGACTAGCGGACACCGGGGAGCTGTTTTTT. This codes for CASSAGLADTGELFF.

This clone was picked up a small number of times. This rearrangement joins TRBV10-3 to TRBJ2-3; weak D call: TRBD1 (6 bases). The CDR3 spans 15 residues. The germline gives CDR1 ENHRY, CDR2 SYGVKD. V lost 6 bases to trimming and J lost 4 bases, with 17 bases between them. The CDR3 bases are TGTGCCATCAGGAGGGACCGCAACAGGGCAGATACGCAGTATTTT. Translating gives CAIRRDRNRADTQYF.